What follows are 32 T cell receptor beta chains derived from one specimen sequenced in a study of cytomegalovirus exposure and HLA in healthy donors. Primers included in the PCR were 60 Vbeta and 13 Jbeta primers. TCRdb's table, derived via immunoSEQ multiplex PCR, lists solely in-frame clones and lacks some. The sample carries roughly 280,000 clones, about 66% recorded once. The sequencing input was PBMCs. Receptor source: a female donor in good health and CMV-seronegative.

The chain couples TRBV5-1 to TRBJ1-3; D is unresolved. The CDR3 totals 15 residues. V lost 4 bases to trimming and J lost 0 bases, with 11 bases between them. Germline lookup yields CDR1 SGHRS and CDR2 YFSETQ. CDR3 DNA sequence: TGCGCCAGCAGCCAATCCGGGGTCTCTGGAAACACCATATATTTT. Translated, it gives CASSQSGVSGNTIYF.

This clone was seen a single time. The chain uses TRBV6-1 and TRBJ1-2; D may be TRBD1 (5 bases). The V gene lost 6 bases and the J gene lost 4 bases, with 18 bases spanning the gap. The CDR3 has 15 amino acids. The germline CDR1 and CDR2 sequences are MNHNS and SASEGT. The CDR3 region has the DNA TGTGCCAGCAGGACTCGACAGTTCCATTCCTATGGCTACACCTTC. Amino acids: CASRTRQFHSYGYTF.

There are a few counts of this clone. The rearrangement joins TRBV19 to TRBJ2-3; tentatively, D is TRBD1 (6 bases). Germline assignment: CDR1 LNHDA and CDR2 SQIVND (reference sequence). V dropped 5 bases and J dropped 0 bases, with 9 bases sitting between them. This CDR3 has 14 amino acids. The CDR3 is CASSVTGSTDTQYF. CDR3 coding DNA: TGTGCCAGTAGTGTCACAGGGAGCACAGATACGCAGTATTTT.

V is TRBV7-9 and J is TRBJ1-2; D unresolved. The length of the CDR3 is 13 residues. Germline lookup yields CDR1 SEHNR and CDR2 FQNEAQ (reference sequence). V was shortened by 3 bases and J by 6 bases, with 11 bases between the two germline ends. The CDR3 spells CASSFTAGDGYTF. DNA of the CDR3: TGTGCCAGCAGCTTCACAGCCGGTGATGGCTACACCTTC.

This clone turned up a few times. This chain's CDR3 is CASSTLRLADTYEQYF. DNA of the CDR3: TGTGCCAGCAGCACACTTCGACTAGCGGACACCTACGAGCAGTACTTC. The chain carries TRBV5-6 and TRBJ2-7; the match to TRBD2 covers 9 bases. Germline V gene data show CDR1 as SGHDT and CDR2 as YYEEEE. The ends lost 4 bases at V and 2 bases at J; junction bases unmatched: 10. CDR3 size: 16 residues.

The rearrangement joins TRBV18 to TRBJ1-3; 7 positions match TRBD1. This CDR3 has 16 amino acids. The J segment lost 2 bases and the V segment lost 2 bases, leaving 6 bases of the junction unmatched. Germline V lookup: CDR1 KGHSH, CDR2 LQKENI. The CDR3 nucleotides are TGTGCCAGCTCACCAACCAGAGACAGGGCTGGAAACACCATATATTTT. Translation: CASSPTRDRAGNTIYF.

This clone has more than one count but fewer than ten. The chain has TRBV5-8 and TRBJ2-7; TRBD2 aligns across 12 bases. CDR1 SGHTS and CDR2 YDEGEE come from the germline V gene. This CDR3 has 15 residues. The V gene end was trimmed by 4 bases and the J gene end by 4 bases; junction bases not matched to a gene: 6. The CDR3 DNA sequence: TGTGCCAGCAGCAAAGGACTAGCGGGACAGTACGAGCAGTACTTC. The encoded protein is CASSKGLAGQYEQYF.

This clone was recorded once. The chain couples TRBV19 to TRBJ2-1; perhaps TRBD2 as D (6 bases). Germline CDR1 LNHDA, CDR2 SQIVND (reference sequence). CDR3 size: 15 residues. Trimming stripped 7 bases from V and 6 bases from J, with 19 bases between. This CDR3 reads CASKYRDSPFNEQFF. CDR3 bases: TGTGCCAGTAAGTACCGGGACTCGCCCTTCAATGAGCAGTTCTTC.

This sequence joins TRBV7-8 and TRBJ2-5; TRBD2 matches 10 bases. Trimming cost V 6 bases and J 5 bases; bases outside gene matches: 6. CDR3 length: 14 amino acids. Germline CDR1 reads SGHVS; CDR2 reads FQNEAQ. The CDR3 is CASRHGLADETQYF. The CDR3 DNA is TGTGCCAGCAGACATGGACTAGCGGACGAGACCCAGTACTTC.

In this sample, this clone turned up once. The rearrangement uses TRBV5-1 and TRBJ2-1; tentatively, D is TRBD1 (6 bases). The germline CDR1 and CDR2 sequences are SGHRS and YFSETQ. V lost 3 bases and J lost 0, with 13 bases in between. The CDR3 extends over 16 amino acids. The CDR3 is CASSWTGTSSYNEQFF. The CDR3 DNA reads TGCGCCAGCAGCTGGACCGGGACAAGCTCCTACAATGAGCAGTTCTTC.

The chain uses TRBV6-6 and TRBJ1-1; tentative D call: TRBD1 (6 bases). Per germline, CDR1 MNHNY and CDR2 SVGAGI (reference sequence). Trimming took off 0 bases at V and 4 bases at J, with 15 bases between the two ends. The CDR3 covers 16 residues. The DNA of the CDR3 is TGTGCCAGCAGTTACTCGCCGGGACAAGGAGGCACTGAAGCTTTCTTT. Protein: CASSYSPGQGGTEAFF.

The sample holds a few counts of this clone. The chain links TRBV11-3 to TRBJ2-7; 11 bases line up with TRBD2. V trimming: 6 bases; J trimming: 0 bases; junction bases outside the gene matches: 4. The germline gives CDR1 SGHNT, CDR2 YENEEA. The CDR3 is made up of 15 amino acids. CDR3: CASRATSGSSYEQYF. The CDR3 nucleotides are TGTGCCAGCAGGGCCACTAGCGGGAGCTCCTACGAGCAGTACTTC.

The rearrangement links TRBV7-8 to TRBJ2-3; D is possibly TRBD1 (6 bases). Trimming pared 8 bases from V and 4 bases from J, leaving 13 bases between. Per germline, CDR1 SGHVS and CDR2 FQNEAQ. CDR3 size: 13 residues. The CDR3 region has the DNA TGTGCCAGCGGACAGAAATTAGCAGATACGCAGTATTTT. Its protein is CASGQKLADTQYF.

The CDR3 is CASRRDYNEQFF. In nucleotides, the CDR3 is TGTGCCAGCCGTCGGGATTACAATGAGCAGTTCTTC. V gene TRBV7-2 combines with J gene TRBJ2-1, with a possible D match to TRBD2 (5 bases). The CDR3 is made up of 12 amino acids. Trimming cost V 8 bases and J 4 bases, with 9 bases left between them. The germline V gene has CDR1 SGHTA and CDR2 FQGNSA.

This chain connects TRBV4-2 to TRBJ1-5; D is unresolved. V was clipped by 0 bases and J by 5 bases, with 17 bases between them. The germline gives CDR1 LGHNA, CDR2 YNFKEQ. The CDR3 contains 17 residues. CDR3 loop: CASSQDSSGSTDQPQHF. The DNA for the CDR3 is TGTGCCAGCAGCCAAGATTCGAGCGGGAGCACGGATCAGCCCCAGCATTTT.

V is TRBV11-2 and J is TRBJ2-7; D perhaps matches TRBD2 (6 bases). Per germline, CDR1 SGHAT and CDR2 FQNNGV. This CDR3 comprises 14 residues. Trimming removed 1 base from V and 5 bases from J, with 12 bases in between. The CDR3 region is CASSLGGTDHEQYF. The CDR3 DNA sequence: TGTGCCAGCAGCTTAGGTGGGACTGACCACGAGCAGTACTTC.

This chain connects TRBV28 to TRBJ2-3; 12 bases map to TRBD2. J gave up 5 bases and V 5 bases, and 5 bases lay outside the gene matches. Germline V gene sequence: CDR1 MDHEN, CDR2 SYDVKM. CDR3 size: 15 residues. Here the CDR3 DNA reads TGTGCCAGCAGTACTAGACTAGCGGGAGTAGATACGCAGTATTTT. Translated, it gives CASSTRLAGVDTQYF.

The rearrangement joins TRBV7-2 to TRBJ1-2; D is uncertain. This CDR3 comprises 11 residues. Germline V CDR1 and CDR2: SGHTA, FQGNSA. Trimming removed 2 bases from V and 10 bases from J, with 8 bases in between. The chain's CDR3 is CASSLRGPYTF. The CDR3 nucleotides read TGTGCCAGCAGCTTAAGAGGTCCCTACACCTTC.

As DNA, the CDR3 is TGTGCCAGCAGGGTGGGAGGTACCTACAATGAGCAGTTCTTC. It yields the protein CASRVGGTYNEQFF. The chain uses TRBV27 and TRBJ2-1, with TRBD2 as a possible D gene (6 bases). There are 14 residues in the CDR3. Germline CDR1 is MNHEY and CDR2 is SMNVEV (reference sequence). Trimming left V 6 bases short and J 2 bases short, with 11 bases between.

The chain combines TRBV14 with TRBJ1-1; a possible D gene is TRBD1 (5 bases). Per germline, CDR1 SGHDN and CDR2 FVKESK. This CDR3 has 15 residues. V lost 1 base and J lost 5, with 14 bases in between. Here the CDR3 reads CASSQGSGYTTEAFF. The DNA of the CDR3 is TGTGCCAGCAGCCAAGGTTCAGGGTATACGACTGAAGCTTTCTTT.

J is TRBJ1-2 and V is TRBV6-1; maybe TRBD1 (5 bases). Trimming stripped 3 bases from V and 0 bases from J, with 14 bases between. This CDR3 spans 16 amino acids. CDR1 MNHNS and CDR2 SASEGT come from the germline V gene. As DNA, the CDR3 is TGTGCCAGCAGTGATCTGGACACGTTAGCTAACTATGGCTACACCTTC. It is translated as CASSDLDTLANYGYTF.

The chain is built from TRBV2 and TRBJ2-2, with D unresolved. The CDR3 runs 15 residues. V was shortened by 4 bases and J by 1 base, with 10 bases between the two germline ends. Germline values: CDR1 SNHLY, CDR2 FYNNEI. CDR3 amino acids: CASSGELMNTGELFF. The CDR3, as DNA: TGTGCCAGCAGTGGAGAACTAATGAACACCGGGGAGCTGTTTTTT.

The V and J genes are TRBV7-9 and TRBJ2-7, with D tentatively TRBD1 (5 bases). Germline CDR1 SEHNR, CDR2 FQNEAQ (reference sequence). CDR3 length equals 13 residues. With 4 bases removed from V and 2 bases from J, the gap between germline ends came to 9 bases. CDR3 protein: CASSWGPTYEQYF. Written as DNA, the CDR3 is TGTGCCAGCAGCTGGGGCCCCACCTACGAGCAGTACTTC.

This rearrangement joins TRBV5-1 to TRBJ2-6; D uncertain. Germline V lookup: CDR1 SGHRS, CDR2 YFSETQ. V gave up 1 base and J gave up 2 bases, with 4 bases separating them. The CDR3 has 14 residues. The CDR3 loop reads CASSLQAGANVLTF. The CDR3 coding sequence is TGCGCCAGCAGCTTGCAGGCTGGGGCCAACGTCCTGACTTTC.

CDR3 sequence reads: CASSVVASDEQYF. CDR3 bases: TGTGCCAGCAGCGTAGTTGCTAGTGACGAGCAGTACTTC. This chain connects TRBV9 to TRBJ2-7; no definite D call. The CDR3 length is 13 residues. Germline CDR1 reads SGDLS; CDR2 reads YYNGEE. Trimming left V 0 bases short and J 5 bases short, with 9 bases between.

This sequence joins TRBV28 and TRBJ2-3; 10 positions agree with TRBD2. This CDR3 has 16 residues. With V trimmed by 6 bases and J by 3 bases, 9 bases remained unmatched. CDR1 and CDR2 (germline): MDHEN, SYDVKM. The CDR3 reads CASSSPGLAKTDTQYF. Written as DNA, the CDR3 is TGTGCCAGCAGCTCACCGGGACTAGCGAAAACAGATACGCAGTATTTT.

Points on this clone: One end of the junction is discordant with germline, which a read error may explain. The chain couples TRBV7-9 to TRBJ2-7; D gene uncertain. Germline V gives CDR1 SEHNR, CDR2 FQNEAQ (reference sequence). The CDR3 extends over 15 amino acids. The CDR3 nucleotides are TGTTCCAGCAGCCTTACAGTACCCCCCTTCCACGAGCAGTACTTC. Translated: CSSSLTVPPFHEQYF. The whole variable domain, remainder taken from reference TRBV7-9 and TRBJ2-7, is DTGVSQNPRHKITKRGQNVTFRCDPISEHNRLYWYRQTLGQGPEFLTYFQNEAQLEKSRLLSDRFSAERPKGSFSTLEIQRTEQGDSAMYLCSSSLTVPPFHEQYFGPGTRLTVT.

The chain has TRBV7-9 and TRBJ1-5; D uncertain. The V gene's germline CDR1 is SEHNR and CDR2 FQNEAQ (reference sequence). This CDR3 spans 12 amino acids. Trimming pared 4 bases from V and 10 bases from J, leaving 11 bases between. The CDR3 coding sequence is TGTGCCAGCAGCTCAGGATATGGACCCCAGCATTTT. Translated, it gives CASSSGYGPQHF.

This clone was recorded a few times. The chain employs TRBV6-1 and TRBJ2-7; D unresolved. V shed 2 bases and J shed 10 bases, with 15 bases lying between them. CDR1 is MNHNS and CDR2 is SASEGT in the germline V gene. The CDR3 extends over 13 amino acids. The CDR3 spells CASSERRFGSQYF. Here the CDR3 DNA reads TGTGCCAGCAGTGAACGAAGGTTCGGGTCACAGTACTTC.

V and J are TRBV21-1 and TRBJ1-1; the table's D call, TRBD1, was not checked against the DNA. TRBV21-1 is an annotated pseudogene. This CDR3 comprises 17 residues. CDR3 residues: CASSGPGDRGTHTEAFF. As DNA, the CDR3 is TGTGCCAGCAGCGGTCCGGGGGACAGGGGGACCCACACTGAAGCTTTCTTT.

This sequence joins TRBV7-3 and TRBJ1-1, with 7 bases identical to TRBD1. The CDR3 runs 15 residues. With V trimmed by 4 bases and J by 5 bases, 10 bases remained unmatched. Germline-derived CDR1 and CDR2 are SGHTA and FQGTGA. The CDR3 loop is CASSYQVGGWTEAFF. In DNA form, the CDR3 reads TGTGCCAGCAGCTACCAGGTAGGGGGCTGGACTGAAGCTTTCTTT.

The rearrangement joins TRBV11-3 to TRBJ2-3, with D maybe TRBD1 (6 bases). The CDR3 loop spans 12 amino acids. Germline-derived CDR1 and CDR2 are SGHNT and YENEEA. The V end lost 6 bases, the J end lost 7 bases, and 11 bases lay between the germline ends. CDR3: CASSSGTNTQYF. The DNA for the CDR3 is TGTGCCAGCAGTTCTGGGACAAATACGCAGTATTTT.